A single count supports the clone carrying this T cell receptor beta chain. Primers for the PCR totalled 60 Vbeta and 13 Jbeta. Using immunoSEQ multiplex PCR, the repertoire was profiled, and TCRdb retains in-frame clones only, with some absent. The sample yields over 100,000 clones, just under 70% seen once. The sample comes from a study of cytomegalovirus exposure and HLA in healthy donors. Germline CDR1 SGHRS, CDR2 YFSETQ. CDR3 length: 14 residues. V lost 4 bases and J lost 5, with 12 bases in between. Sequences were obtained from PBMCs. The sequence came from a woman aged 70 to 79 in good health and CMV-seropositive. The chain uses TRBV5-1 and TRBJ1-4; D is uncertain. In nucleotides, the CDR3 is TGCGCCAGCAGCCCCGGGGTTGCGAATGAAAAACTGTTTTTT. It specifies CASSPGVANEKLFF.